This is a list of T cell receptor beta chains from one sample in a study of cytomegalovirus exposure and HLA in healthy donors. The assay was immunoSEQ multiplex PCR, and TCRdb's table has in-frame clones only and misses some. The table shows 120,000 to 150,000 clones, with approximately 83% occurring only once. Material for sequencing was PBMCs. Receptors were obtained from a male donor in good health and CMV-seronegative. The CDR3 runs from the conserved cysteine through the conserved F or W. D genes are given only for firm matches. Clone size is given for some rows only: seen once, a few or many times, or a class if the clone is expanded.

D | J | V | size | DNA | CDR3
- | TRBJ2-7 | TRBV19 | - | TGTGCCAGTAGTATGGGGCAGGGGTTAGTTTCGGAGCAGTACTTC | CASSMGQGLVSEQYF
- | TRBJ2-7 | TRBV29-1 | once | TGCAGCGTTGAGGTGGGGGCAGTGGAGCAGTACTTC | CSVEVGAVEQYF
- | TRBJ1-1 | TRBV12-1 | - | TGTGCCAGCAGGTGGTTCGCGGCAATGAACACTGAAGCTTTCTTT | CASRWFAAMNTEAFF
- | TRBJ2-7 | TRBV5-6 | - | TGTGCCAGCAGCTTTCTGCGCGGAGAGCAGTACTTC | CASSFLRGEQYF
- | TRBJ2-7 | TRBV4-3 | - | TGCGCCAGCAGCCAGTTGGAGGGCGGCGAGCAGTACTTC | CASSQLEGGEQYF
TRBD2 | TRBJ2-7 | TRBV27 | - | TGTGCCAGCAGTCGTAGCGGGAACTACGAGCAGTACTTC | CASSRSGNYEQYF
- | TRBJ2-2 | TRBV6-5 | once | TGTGCCAGCAAGGGGAACGACCTGAACACCGGGGAGCTGTTTTTT | CASKGNDLNTGELFF
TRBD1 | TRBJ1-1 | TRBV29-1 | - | TGCAGCGGGATAGGGACAGGAGGTCTGAACACTGAAGCTTTCTTT | CSGIGTGGLNTEAFF
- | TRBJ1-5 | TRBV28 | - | TGTGCCAGCAGTTTTGCCAGGTATAGCAATCAGCCCCAGCATTTT | CASSFARYSNQPQHF
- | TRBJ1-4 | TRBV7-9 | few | TGTGCCAGCAGCGGGGGCGTGGGCCCGCCGAGGGGGGAAAAACTGTTTTTT | CASSGGVGPPRGEKLFF
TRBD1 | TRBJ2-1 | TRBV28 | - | TGTGCCAGCAGTTTAGCAGGGGGCCCCTACAATGAGCAGTTCTTC | CASSLAGGPYNEQFF
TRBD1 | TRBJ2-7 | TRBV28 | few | TGTGCCAGCAGTCCGCGACAGGGGTACGAGCAGTACTTC | CASSPRQGYEQYF
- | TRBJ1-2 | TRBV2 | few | TGTGCCAGCAGTGAAAGTGCAGGGTCGGGCGGCTACACCTTC | CASSESAGSGGYTF
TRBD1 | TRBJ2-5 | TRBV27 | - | TGTGCCAGCAGTTTAATCCCGGGACAGGGGAGTGTGGAGACCCAGTACTTC | CASSLIPGQGSVETQYF
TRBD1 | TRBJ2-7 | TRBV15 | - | TGTGCCACCAGTCAACGACAGGGCGGCGAGCAGTACTTC | CATSQRQGGEQYF
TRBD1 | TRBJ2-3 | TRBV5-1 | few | TGCGCCAGCAGCTGGACCGGGACAGGGGGGGGAGATACGCAGTATTTT | CASSWTGTGGGDTQYF
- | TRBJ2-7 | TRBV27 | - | TGTGCCAGCAGACTAACAGGGAGCTCCTACGAGCAGTACTTC | CASRLTGSSYEQYF
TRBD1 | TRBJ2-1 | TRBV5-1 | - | TGCGCCAGCAGCGGAATTCCCGGGACAGGGGACAATGAGCAGTTCTTC | CASSGIPGTGDNEQFF
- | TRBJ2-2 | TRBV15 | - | TGTGCCACCAGCAGAGATCCCGGGAACACCGGGGAGCTGTTTTTT | CATSRDPGNTGELFF
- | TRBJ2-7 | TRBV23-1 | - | TGCGCCAGCGGGCATACACCGGGACTCAGTGCCCACGAGCAGTACTTC | CASGHTPGLSAHEQYF
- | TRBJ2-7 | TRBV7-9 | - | TGTGCCAGCAGCTTTCGGGAGAGCTACGAGCAGTACTTC | CASSFRESYEQYF
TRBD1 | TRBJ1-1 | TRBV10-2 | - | TGCGCCAGCAGTCCACAGGGGGCGCGTACTGAAGCTTTCTTT | CASSPQGARTEAFF
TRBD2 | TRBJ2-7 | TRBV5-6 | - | TGTGCCAGCAGCCCTGGGGTAGCGGGAGGGCCGGAGCAGTACTTC | CASSPGVAGGPEQYF
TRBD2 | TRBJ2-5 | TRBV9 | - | TGTGCCAGCAGCGTAGGTGGCGGGAGCACAGAGACCCAGTACTTC | CASSVGGGSTETQYF
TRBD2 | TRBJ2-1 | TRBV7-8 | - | TGTGCCAGCAGCTTAGGAGCGGGAGGGCCAGGTGAGCAGTTCTTC | CASSLGAGGPGEQFF
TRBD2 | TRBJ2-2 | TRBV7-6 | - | TGTGCCAGCAGCTTGTCCAGCGGGAGTGGGACCGGGGAGCTGTTTTTT | CASSLSSGSGTGELFF
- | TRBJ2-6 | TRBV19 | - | TGTGCCAGTAGTATTCTCGCTGGGGCCAACGTCCTGACTTTC | CASSILAGANVLTF
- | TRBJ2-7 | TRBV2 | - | TGTGCCAGCAGGGAGAACCCGACTCACTACGAGCAGTACTTC | CASRENPTHYEQYF
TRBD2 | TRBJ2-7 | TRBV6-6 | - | TGTGCCAGCAGTTATGTTACTAGCGGGAGGTACGAGCAGTACTTC | CASSYVTSGRYEQYF
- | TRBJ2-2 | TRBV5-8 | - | TGTGCCAGCAGCTGGGGACATACGAACACCGGGGAGCTGTTTTTT | CASSWGHTNTGELFF
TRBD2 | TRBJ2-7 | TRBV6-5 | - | TGTGCCAGCAGTTACCCGGGAGGTAGCGGGTTCTACGAGCAGTACTTC | CASSYPGGSGFYEQYF
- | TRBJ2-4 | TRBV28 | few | TGTGCCAGCAGTGCGACTAGACCACAGTACTTC | CASSATRPQYF
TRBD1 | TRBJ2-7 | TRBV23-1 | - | TGCGCCAGCAGTACAGAGGTCGGGACAGGGACTGGGAACGAGCAGTACTTC | CASSTEVGTGTGNEQYF
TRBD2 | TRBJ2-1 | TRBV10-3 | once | TGTGCCATCAGAGCGGGGGATGGGCCAAACAATGAGCAGTTCTTC | CAIRAGDGPNNEQFF
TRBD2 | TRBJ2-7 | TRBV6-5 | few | TGTGCCAGCAGCCGAGATATGTTTAGCGGGTGGGCCCCCTACTTC | CASSRDMFSGWAPYF
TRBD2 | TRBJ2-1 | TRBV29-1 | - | TGCAGCGTTGAAGGTAATTGGCGCGGGGGCAATGAGCAGTTCTTC | CSVEGNWRGGNEQFF
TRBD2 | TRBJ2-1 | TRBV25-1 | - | TGTGCCAGCAGTGCCGCTAGCGGGGAGTCCTACAATGAGCAGTTCTTC | CASSAASGESYNEQFF
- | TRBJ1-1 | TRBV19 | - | TGTGCCAGTAGTGTCCAGGGCCCACAGTTAGCTTTCTTT | CASSVQGPQLAFF
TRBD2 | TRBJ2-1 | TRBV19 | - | TGTGCCAGTAGTACTAGCGGGAGAGGGGTCCTTGAGCAGTTCTTC | CASSTSGRGVLEQFF
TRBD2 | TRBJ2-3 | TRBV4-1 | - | TGCGCCAGCAGCCCCCCGGGGGGTGGGACTCCCACAGATACGCAGTATTTT | CASSPPGGGTPTDTQYF
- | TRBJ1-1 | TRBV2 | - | TGTGCCAGCAGTGAATGGCCGGAGCGCACTGAAGCTTTCTTT | CASSEWPERTEAFF